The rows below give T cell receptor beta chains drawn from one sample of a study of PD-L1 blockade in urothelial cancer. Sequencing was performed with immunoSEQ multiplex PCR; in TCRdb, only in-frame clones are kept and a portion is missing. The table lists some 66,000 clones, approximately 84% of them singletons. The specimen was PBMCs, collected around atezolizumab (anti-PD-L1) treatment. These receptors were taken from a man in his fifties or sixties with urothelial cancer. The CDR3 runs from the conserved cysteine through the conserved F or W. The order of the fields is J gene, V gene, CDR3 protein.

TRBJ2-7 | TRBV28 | CASSTPTGLYEQYF
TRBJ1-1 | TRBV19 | CASSTGQGYTEAFF
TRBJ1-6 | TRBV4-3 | CASSLGTGRASPLHF
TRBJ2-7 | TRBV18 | CASSPPGGEQYF
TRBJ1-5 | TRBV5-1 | CASSLGSGDQPQHF
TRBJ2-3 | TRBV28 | CASSSTGGRYF
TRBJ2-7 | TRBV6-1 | CASRLDSYGFEQYF
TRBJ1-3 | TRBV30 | CAWSVLRGVRKTIYF
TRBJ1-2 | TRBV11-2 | CASSLDPVGYGVGYTF
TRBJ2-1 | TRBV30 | CAWTSGGIRPYNEQFF
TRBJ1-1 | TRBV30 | CAWRRGGGRLNTEAFF
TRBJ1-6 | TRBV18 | CASSPVDRAVNSPLHF
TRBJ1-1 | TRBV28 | CASSSAGWTEAFF
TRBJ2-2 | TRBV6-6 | CASSREGLTNTGELFF
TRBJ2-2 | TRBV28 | CASSLSGGLSGELFF
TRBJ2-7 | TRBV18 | CASSSGLSYEQYF
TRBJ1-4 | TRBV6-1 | CASRPGQGPEKLFF
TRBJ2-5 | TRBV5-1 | CASSSRTSGGQGTQYF
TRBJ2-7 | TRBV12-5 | CASGLSRVYEQYF
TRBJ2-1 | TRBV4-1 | CASSPRDRGFGEQFF
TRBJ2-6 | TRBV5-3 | CARSSYPGQGPPLANVLTF
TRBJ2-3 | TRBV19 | CASSIRVQGADTQYF
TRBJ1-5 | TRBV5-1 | CASSLAGDSNQPQHF
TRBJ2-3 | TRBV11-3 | CASSFGLAGGWTDTQYF
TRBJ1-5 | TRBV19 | CASSMAGDQPQHF